This T cell receptor beta chain was documented in a study of shared clonotypes between healthy human individuals. This CDR3 comprises 15 residues. Per the germline V gene, CDR1 is SEHNR and CDR2 is FQNEAQ (reference sequence). V lost 1 base, J lost 10 bases, and 16 bases lay in between. Sequencing was performed with immunoSEQ multiplex PCR; in TCRdb, only in-frame clones are kept and a portion is missing. The sample has some 510,000 clones, 70% to 80% seen once. Sequences were obtained from PBMCs. The origin of this receptor is a woman between 40 and 55 years old in good health. Some clones in this sample may be carry-over from other donors' samples. J is TRBJ1-4 and V is TRBV7-9; TRBD1 is a possible D gene (5 bases). The CDR3 DNA sequence: TGTGCCAGCAGCTTAGAAGGGCCAGGGTTGGGAAAACTGTTTTTT. Protein sequence: CASSLEGPGLGKLFF.